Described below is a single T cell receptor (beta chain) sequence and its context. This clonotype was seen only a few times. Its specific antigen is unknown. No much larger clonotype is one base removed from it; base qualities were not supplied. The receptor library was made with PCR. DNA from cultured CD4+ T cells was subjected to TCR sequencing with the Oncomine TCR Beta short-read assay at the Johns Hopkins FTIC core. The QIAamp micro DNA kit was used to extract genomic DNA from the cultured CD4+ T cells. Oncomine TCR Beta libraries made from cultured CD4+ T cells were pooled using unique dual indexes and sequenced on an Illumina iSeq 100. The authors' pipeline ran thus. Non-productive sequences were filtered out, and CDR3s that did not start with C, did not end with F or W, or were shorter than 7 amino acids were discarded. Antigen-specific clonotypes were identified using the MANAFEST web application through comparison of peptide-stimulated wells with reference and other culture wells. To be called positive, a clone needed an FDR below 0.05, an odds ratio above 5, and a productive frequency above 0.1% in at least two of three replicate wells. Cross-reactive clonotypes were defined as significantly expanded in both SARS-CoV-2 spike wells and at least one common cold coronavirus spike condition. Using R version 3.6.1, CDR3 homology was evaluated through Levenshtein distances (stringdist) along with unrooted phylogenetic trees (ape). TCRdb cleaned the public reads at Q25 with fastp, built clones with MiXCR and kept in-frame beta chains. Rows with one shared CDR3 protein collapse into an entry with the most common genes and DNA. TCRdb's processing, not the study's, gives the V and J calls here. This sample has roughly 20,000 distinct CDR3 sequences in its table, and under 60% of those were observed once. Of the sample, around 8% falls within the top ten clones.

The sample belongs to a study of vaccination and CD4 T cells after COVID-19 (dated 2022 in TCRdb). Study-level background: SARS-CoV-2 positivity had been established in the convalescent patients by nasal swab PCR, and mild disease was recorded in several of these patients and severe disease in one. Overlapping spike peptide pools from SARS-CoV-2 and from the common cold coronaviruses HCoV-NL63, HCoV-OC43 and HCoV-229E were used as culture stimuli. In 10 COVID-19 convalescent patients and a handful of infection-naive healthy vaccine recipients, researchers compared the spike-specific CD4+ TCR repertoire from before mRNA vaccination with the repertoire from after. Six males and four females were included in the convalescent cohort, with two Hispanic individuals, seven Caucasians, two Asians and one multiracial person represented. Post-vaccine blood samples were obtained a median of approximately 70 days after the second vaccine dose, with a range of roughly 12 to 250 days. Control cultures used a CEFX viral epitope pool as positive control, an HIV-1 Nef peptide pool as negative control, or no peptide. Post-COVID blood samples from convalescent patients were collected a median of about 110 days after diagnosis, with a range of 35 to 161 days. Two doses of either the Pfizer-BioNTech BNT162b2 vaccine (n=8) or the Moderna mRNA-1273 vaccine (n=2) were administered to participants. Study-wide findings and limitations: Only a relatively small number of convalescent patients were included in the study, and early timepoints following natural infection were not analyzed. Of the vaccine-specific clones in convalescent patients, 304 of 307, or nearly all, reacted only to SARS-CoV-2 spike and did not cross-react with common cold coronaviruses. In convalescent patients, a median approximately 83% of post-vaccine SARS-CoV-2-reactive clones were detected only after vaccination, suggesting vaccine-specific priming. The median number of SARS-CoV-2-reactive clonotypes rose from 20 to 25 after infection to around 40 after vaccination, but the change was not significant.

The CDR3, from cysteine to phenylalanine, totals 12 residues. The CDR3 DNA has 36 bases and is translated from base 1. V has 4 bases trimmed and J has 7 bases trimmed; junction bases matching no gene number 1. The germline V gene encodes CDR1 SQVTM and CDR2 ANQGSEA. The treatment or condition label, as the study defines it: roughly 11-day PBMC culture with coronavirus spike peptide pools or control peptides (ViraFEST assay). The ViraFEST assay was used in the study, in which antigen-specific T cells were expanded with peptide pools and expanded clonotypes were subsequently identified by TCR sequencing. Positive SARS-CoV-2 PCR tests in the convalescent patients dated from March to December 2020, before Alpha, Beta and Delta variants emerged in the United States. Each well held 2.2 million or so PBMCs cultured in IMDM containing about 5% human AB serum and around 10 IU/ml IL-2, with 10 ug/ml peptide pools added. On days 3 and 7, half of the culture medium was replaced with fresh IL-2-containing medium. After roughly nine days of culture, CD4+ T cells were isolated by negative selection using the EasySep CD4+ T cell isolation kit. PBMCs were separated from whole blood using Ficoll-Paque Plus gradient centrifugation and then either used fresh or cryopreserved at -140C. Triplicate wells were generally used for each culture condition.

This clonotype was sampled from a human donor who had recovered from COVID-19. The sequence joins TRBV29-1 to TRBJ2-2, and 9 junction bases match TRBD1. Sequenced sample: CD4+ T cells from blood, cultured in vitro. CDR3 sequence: CSVGQGDGELFF. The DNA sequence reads TGCAGCGTTGGACAGGGGGACGGGGAGCTGTTTTTT.